This T cell receptor beta chain was found in a study of memory CD4+ T cells and cytomegalovirus serostatus. The assay was immunoSEQ multiplex PCR, and TCRdb's table has in-frame clones only and misses some. The table lists 35,000 to 45,000 clones, roughly three quarters of them singletons, with 0.79% in the top ten. Germline V gives CDR1 SNHLY, CDR2 FYNNEI. The CDR3 length is 15 residues. V lost 4 bases to trimming and J lost 3 bases, with 13 bases between them. Single viable CD3+CD4+CD8-CD45RO+ cells were sorted as the memory CD4+ T cells. The sample taken for sequencing was memory CD4+ T cells from blood. The receptor was derived from an adult in good health and CMV-seronegative. The V call is TRBV2, the J call TRBJ1-3; perhaps TRBD1 as D (5 bases). This CDR3 is CASSVAGTYGNTIYF. In DNA form, the CDR3 reads TGTGCCAGCAGTGTCGCCGGGACCTATGGAAACACCATATATTTT. The complete variable domain, with remaining parts taken from reference TRBV2 and TRBJ1-3, reads EPEVTQTPSHQVTQMGQEVILRCVPISNHLYFYWYRQILGQKVEFLVSFYNNEISEKSEIFDDQFSVERPDGSNFTLKIRSTKLEDSAMYFCASSVAGTYGNTIYFGEGSWLTVV.